The 5 T cell receptor beta chains in this list originate from one sample, sequenced in a study of blood T cell repertoires in COVID-19. Produced via immunoSEQ multiplex PCR; TCRdb's table is partial and in-frame only. The sample has tens of thousands of clones; roughly 80% are singletons. The material sequenced was peripheral blood. Receptors originate from a man older than 75 with acute or convalescent COVID-19.

The chain recombines TRBV7-3 with TRBJ1-1; perhaps TRBD1 as D (6 bases). CDR1 and CDR2 (germline): SGHTA, FQGTGA. CDR3 length: 13 residues. Trimming stripped 6 bases from V and 3 bases from J, with 11 bases between. CDR3 bases: TGTGCCAGCAGTTTGACAGGTCACACTGAAGCTTTCTTT. Protein product: CASSLTGHTEAFF.

The CDR3 protein is CASSPDRGPGYTF. Here the CDR3 DNA reads TGTGCCAGCAGCCCCGACAGGGGGCCTGGCTACACCTTC. This chain links TRBV11-2 with TRBJ1-2; 10 positions agree with TRBD1. Unmatched junction bases numbered 4, after V lost 5 bases and J lost 7 bases. The CDR3 contains 13 residues. The germline gives CDR1 SGHAT, CDR2 FQNNGV. The complete variable domain, with remaining parts taken from reference TRBV11-2 and TRBJ1-2, reads EAGVAQSPRYKIIEKRQSVAFWCNPISGHATLYWYQQILGQGPKLLIQFQNNGVVDDSQLPKDRFSAERLKGVDSTLKIQPAKLEDSAVYLCASSPDRGPGYTFGSGTRLTVV.

The sample holds a few counts of this clone. V is TRBV9 and J is TRBJ2-1, with D unresolved. V lost 3 bases to trimming and J lost 5 bases, with 12 bases between them. Germline V lookup: CDR1 SGDLS, CDR2 YYNGEE. The CDR3 has 14 amino acids. The CDR3 region is CASSEPTANNEQFF. The CDR3 nucleotides are TGTGCCAGCAGCGAGCCCACAGCCAACAATGAGCAGTTCTTC. Together with reference TRBV9 and TRBJ2-1, the CDR3 gives the full variable domain: DSGVTQTPKHLITATGQRVTLRCSPRSGDLSVYWYQQSLDQGLQFLIQYYNGEERAKGNILERFSAQQFPDLHSELNLSSLELGDSALYFCASSEPTANNEQFFGPGTRLTVL.

The chain has TRBV28 and TRBJ1-2; TRBD1 matches 9 bases. Per the germline V gene, CDR1 is MDHEN and CDR2 is SYDVKM. The CDR3 sequence is 14 residues long. The junction had 6 bases not matched to a gene; V was cut back by 6 bases and J by 4 bases. CDR3 coding DNA: TGTGCCAGCAGCTTAACGGACAGGGGCTATGGCTACACCTTC. Translated, it gives CASSLTDRGYGYTF.

The gene calls are TRBV7-6 and TRBJ2-2; 11 bases agree with TRBD2. The length of the CDR3 is 15 residues. Germline lookup yields CDR1 SGHVS and CDR2 FNYEAQ. V shed 1 base, J shed 5 bases, and the junction held 0 bases outside the gene matches. In nucleotides, the CDR3 is TGTGCCAGCAGCTTAGTAGCGGGAGGGACCGGGGAGCTGTTTTTT. Its translation: CASSLVAGGTGELFF. The whole variable domain, remainder taken from reference TRBV7-6 and TRBJ2-2, is GAGVSQSPRYKVTKRGQDVALRCDPISGHVSLYWYRQALGQGPEFLTYFNYEAQQDKSGLPNDRFSAERPEGSISTLTIQRTEQRDSAMYRCASSLVAGGTGELFFGEGSRLTVL.